The entry that follows covers one T cell receptor beta chain sequence. Compared with germline, one end of the junction differs, possibly owing to a read error. The source of the sample is a study of blood T cells in healthy people across ages. Germline V lookup: CDR1 SGHAT, CDR2 FQNNGV. This CDR3 contains 15 residues. A sample-barcoded 5' primer and a J-beta primer mix were used in a second PCR of roughly 7 to 11 cycles. Unique molecular identifiers of 12 random nucleotides labeled each cDNA. From the 5' RACE reads, TCRdb called clonotypes with MiXCR, one entry per CDR3 protein. The sample shows approximately 700,000 distinct CDR3 sequences, about 30% of them seen only once.

What was sequenced was blood. This TCR was recovered from a woman of 80 years or more in good health. The chain uses TRBV11-2 and TRBJ2-1; TRBD1 aligns across 8 bases. The DNA for the CDR3 is TGTACCAGCAGCCGGACAGGGTCCTCCTACAATGAGCAGTTCTTC. Protein product: CTSSRTGSSYNEQFF.